This entry is about one TCR beta chain. Methods used by the authors: Nucleated cell counts were estimated from reference gene primer amplification. TCRdb's table, derived via immunoSEQ multiplex PCR, lists solely in-frame clones and lacks some. D and trimming were read from the DNA, whereas the V and J calls and clone size are those reported in that table. This table has roughly 200,000 clones, roughly 91% appearing once. This specimen belongs to a study of blood T cell repertoires in COVID-19. Germline lookup yields CDR1 SEHNR and CDR2 FQNEAQ (reference sequence). V shed 6 bases and J 10 bases; nucleotides not matched to a gene: 17. The CDR3 contains 15 residues.

The specimen was peripheral blood. The gene calls are TRBV7-9 and TRBJ1-1; 7 nucleotides line up with TRBD1. This TCR was sampled from a man in his forties with active or convalescent COVID-19. In DNA, the CDR3 is TGTGCCAGCAGTAGAACCAGGGACAGTCTACTAGGAGCTTTCTTT. Translating gives CASSRTRDSLLGAFF.